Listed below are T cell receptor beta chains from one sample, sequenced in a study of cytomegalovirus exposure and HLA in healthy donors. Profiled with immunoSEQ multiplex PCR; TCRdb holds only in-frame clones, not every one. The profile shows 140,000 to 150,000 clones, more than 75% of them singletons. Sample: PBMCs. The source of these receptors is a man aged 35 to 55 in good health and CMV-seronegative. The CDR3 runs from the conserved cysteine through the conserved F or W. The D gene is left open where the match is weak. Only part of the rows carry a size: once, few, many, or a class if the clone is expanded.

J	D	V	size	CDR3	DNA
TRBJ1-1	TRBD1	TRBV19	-	CASSIGGGQGRTEAFF	TGTGCCAGTAGTATAGGGGGGGGACAGGGGCGGACTGAAGCTTTCTTT
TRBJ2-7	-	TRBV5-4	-	CASNPNGAARDEQYF	TGTGCCAGCAACCCCAACGGAGCCGCCCGGGACGAGCAGTACTTC
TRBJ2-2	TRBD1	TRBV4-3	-	CASSQLSGGIGELFF	TGCGCCAGCAGTCAACTCTCAGGGGGCATCGGGGAGCTGTTTTTT
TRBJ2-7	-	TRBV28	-	CASSPANGGIEQYF	TGTGCCAGCAGCCCCGCCAACGGAGGAATCGAGCAGTACTTC
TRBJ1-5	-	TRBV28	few	CASKPKGPLPTQHF	TGTGCCAGCAAACCGAAGGGGCCCCTTCCGACCCAGCATTTT
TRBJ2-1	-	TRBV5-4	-	CASSSLAASYNEQFF	TGTGCCAGCAGCTCGTTGGCGGCCTCCTACAATGAGCAGTTCTTC
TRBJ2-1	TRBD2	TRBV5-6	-	CASSLRLAVSSYNEQFF	TGTGCCAGCAGCTTACGTCTAGCGGTGAGCTCCTACAATGAGCAGTTCTTC
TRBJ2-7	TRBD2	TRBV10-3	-	CAISDGTSGDSYEQYF	TGTGCCATCAGTGATGGGACTAGCGGGGATTCCTACGAGCAGTACTTC
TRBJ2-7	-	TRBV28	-	CASSSPRVYEQYF	TGTGCCAGCAGTTCTCCCAGGGTATACGAGCAGTACTTC
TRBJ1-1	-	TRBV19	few	CASSSQASEAFF	TGTGCCAGTAGTTCCCAGGCATCTGAAGCTTTCTTT
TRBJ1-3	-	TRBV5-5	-	CASSPEGWGAVGNTIYF	TGTGCCAGCAGCCCGGAGGGGTGGGGAGCGGTTGGAAACACCATATATTTT
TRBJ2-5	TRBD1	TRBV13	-	CASSLYRGSQETQYF	TGTGCCAGCAGCTTGTACAGGGGGAGTCAAGAGACCCAGTACTTC
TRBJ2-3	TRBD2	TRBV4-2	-	CASSQGTSGADTQYF	TGTGCCAGCAGCCAAGGGACTAGCGGGGCAGATACGCAGTATTTT
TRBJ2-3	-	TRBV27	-	CASSLGRGSTDTQYF	TGTGCCAGCAGTTTGGGCAGGGGAAGCACAGATACGCAGTATTTT
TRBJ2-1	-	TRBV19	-	CASSSLTGEGEQFF	TGTGCCAGTAGTTCCCTAACGGGAGAGGGTGAGCAGTTCTTC
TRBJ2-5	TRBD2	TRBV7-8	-	CASSSMWTSGRFLQETQYF	TGTGCCAGCAGCTCGATGTGGACTAGCGGGAGGTTCCTCCAAGAGACCCAGTACTTC
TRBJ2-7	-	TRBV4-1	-	CASSQDEGPYEQYF	TGCGCCAGCAGCCAAGATGAGGGTCCCTACGAGCAGTACTTC
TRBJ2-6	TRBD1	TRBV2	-	CASSDQGAAGGANGLTF	TGTGCCAGCAGTGACCAGGGGGCGGCTGGTGGGGCCAACGGCCTGACTTTC
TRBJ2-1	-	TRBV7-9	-	CSSSLNNNEQFF	TGTTCCAGCAGCTTAAACAACAATGAGCAGTTCTTC
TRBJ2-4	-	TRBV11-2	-	CASSLSQGLAKNIQYF	TGTGCCAGCAGCTTATCACAGGGTCTAGCCAAAAACATTCAGTACTTC
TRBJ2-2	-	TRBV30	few	CACSFWGVSTVRELGGTGELFF	TGTGCCTGCTCCTTTTGGGGGGTCTCTACCGTTCGCGAGTTAGGTGGCACCGGGGAGCTGTTTTTT
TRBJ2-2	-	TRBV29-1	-	CSVSPPTGGTNTGELFF	TGCAGCGTTTCCCCCCCGACAGGAGGAACGAACACCGGGGAGCTGTTTTTT
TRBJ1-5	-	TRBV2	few	CASGGGNNQPQHF	TGTGCCAGCGGCGGGGGCAACAATCAGCCCCAGCATTTT
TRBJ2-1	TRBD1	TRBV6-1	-	CASSGTGYNEQFF	TGTGCCAGCAGTGGGACAGGGTACAATGAGCAGTTCTTC
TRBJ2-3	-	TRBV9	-	CASSVQAGFALTDTQYF	TGTGCCAGCAGCGTACAGGCCGGTTTTGCGCTCACAGATACGCAGTATTTT
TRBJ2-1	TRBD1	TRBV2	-	CASAIQGGDNEQFF	TGTGCCAGCGCCATACAGGGGGGCGACAATGAGCAGTTCTTC
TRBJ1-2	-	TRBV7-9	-	CASSLAEVQGSGYTF	TGTGCCAGCAGCTTAGCGGAAGTGCAGGGGAGTGGCTACACCTTC
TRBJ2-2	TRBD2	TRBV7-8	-	CASSLAVRGGTGELFF	TGTGCCAGCAGCTTAGCGGTTCGGGGGGGCACCGGGGAGCTGTTTTTT
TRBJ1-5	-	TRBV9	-	CASSETGYSNQPQHF	TGTGCCAGCAGCGAAACAGGATATAGCAATCAGCCCCAGCATTTT
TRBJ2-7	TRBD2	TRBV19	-	CASSIGASGYYEQYF	TGTGCCAGTAGTATAGGGGCTAGCGGATACTACGAGCAGTACTTC
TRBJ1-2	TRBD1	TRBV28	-	CASSGTGPARQGGYTF	TGTGCCAGCAGTGGGACAGGGCCGGCGAGGCAGGGGGGCTACACCTTC
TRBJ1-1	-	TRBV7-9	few	CASSLYWNTEAFF	TGTGCCAGCAGCTTATACTGGAACACTGAAGCTTTCTTT
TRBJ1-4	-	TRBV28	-	CASSSSEKLFF	TGTGCCAGCAGTTCGAGCGAAAAACTGTTTTTT
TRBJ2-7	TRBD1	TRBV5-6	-	CASSFRTGGVYEQYF	TGTGCCAGCAGCTTCCGGACAGGGGGAGTCTACGAGCAGTACTTC
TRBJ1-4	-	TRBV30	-	CAWDSLGEKLFF	TGTGCCTGGGACAGTCTGGGTGAAAAACTGTTTTTT
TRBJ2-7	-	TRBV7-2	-	CARHPGETVYEQYF	TGTGCCCGCCACCCGGGAGAGACAGTCTACGAGCAGTACTTC
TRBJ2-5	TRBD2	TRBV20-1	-	CSAASGGTQYF	TGCAGTGCAGCTAGCGGGGGGACCCAGTACTTC
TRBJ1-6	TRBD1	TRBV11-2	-	CASSNTGTGGNSPLHF	TGTGCCAGCAGCAACACAGGGACAGGGGGTAATTCACCCCTCCACTTT
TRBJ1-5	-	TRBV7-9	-	CASSLGSFNQPQHF	TGTGCCAGCAGCTTAGGTAGCTTCAATCAGCCCCAGCATTTT
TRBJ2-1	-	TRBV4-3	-	CASSQLQWNEQFF	TGCGCCAGCAGCCAATTACAGTGGAATGAGCAGTTCTTC
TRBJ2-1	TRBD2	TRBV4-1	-	CASSQMAKAERGHNEQFF	TGCGCCAGCAGCCAAATGGCTAAGGCGGAGCGGGGGCACAATGAGCAGTTCTTC
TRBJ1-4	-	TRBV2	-	CASSAPGTTDEKLFF	TGTGCCAGCAGCGCTCCAGGGACAACGGATGAAAAACTGTTTTTT
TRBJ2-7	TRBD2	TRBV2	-	CASSDWREEYEQYF	TGTGCCAGCAGTGATTGGCGGGAGGAGTACGAGCAGTACTTC
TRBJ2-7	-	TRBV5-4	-	CASRYTGSGEQYF	TGTGCCAGCAGATATACAGGGTCGGGGGAGCAGTACTTC
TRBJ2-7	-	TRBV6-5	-	CASSPGQIISYEQYF	TGTGCCAGCAGTCCGGGACAAATAATCTCCTACGAGCAGTACTTC
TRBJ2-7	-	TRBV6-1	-	CASRIEAGPGEQYF	TGTGCCAGCCGGATTGAGGCGGGGCCTGGGGAGCAGTACTTC
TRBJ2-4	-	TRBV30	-	CAWSATLAEAAKNIQYF	TGTGCCTGGAGTGCCACCCTCGCGGAGGCGGCCAAAAACATTCAGTACTTC
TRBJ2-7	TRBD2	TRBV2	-	CAAPLAGAPYEQYF	TGTGCCGCACCCCTAGCGGGAGCCCCCTACGAGCAGTACTTC
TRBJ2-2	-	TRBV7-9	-	CASSSRVEANTGELFF	TGTGCCAGCAGCTCACGGGTAGAGGCGAACACCGGGGAGCTGTTTTTT
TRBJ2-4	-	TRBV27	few	CASSLQGNNPLAKNIQYF	TGTGCCAGCAGTTTACAGGGCAACAACCCACTAGCCAAAAACATTCAGTACTTC
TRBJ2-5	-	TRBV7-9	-	CASSLPVQGSETQYF	TGTGCCAGCAGCTTACCAGTCCAGGGCTCAGAGACCCAGTACTTC
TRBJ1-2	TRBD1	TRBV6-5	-	CASSYGGGINYGYTF	TGTGCCAGCAGTTATGGAGGGGGCATCAACTATGGCTACACCTTC
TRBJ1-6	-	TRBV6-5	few	CASRGGAHSPLHF	TGTGCCAGCAGGGGAGGGGCCCATTCACCCCTCCACTTT
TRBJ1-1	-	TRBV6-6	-	CASSYLNTEAFF	TGTGCCAGCAGTTACCTTAACACTGAAGCTTTCTTT
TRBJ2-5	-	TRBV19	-	CASSPHGTGRETQYF	TGTGCCAGTAGTCCCCATGGGACCGGGAGAGAGACCCAGTACTTC